This T cell receptor (beta chain) was found in a study of cytomegalovirus exposure and HLA in healthy donors. The wider study: Clustering assigned 81% of the approximately 430 genotyped donors to the Caucasian-associated ancestry cluster.

The germline V gene has CDR1 SEHNR and CDR2 FQNEAQ (reference sequence). The CDR3 spans 15 residues. The V and J ends lost 1 base and 0 bases respectively, with 7 bases between them. The study ran its PCR with 60 Vbeta and 13 Jbeta primers. Libraries were prepared by immunoSEQ multiplex PCR; TCRdb keeps only in-frame clonotypes and omits some of them. This specimen shows around 140,000 clones; the ten leading clones hold under 2%. The source material was PBMCs. V is TRBV7-9 and J is TRBJ1-3; possibly TRBD1 for D (5 bases). The clonotype comes from a woman aged 50 to 65 in good health and CMV-seronegative. CDR3: CASSLGRASGNTIYF. The CDR3 DNA is TGTGCCAGCAGCTTAGGCAGGGCCTCTGGAAACACCATATATTTT.